These 9 T cell receptor beta chains share one sample of origin, sequenced in a study of vaccination effects on CD4 cells after COVID-19. No antigen has been identified for these receptors. Repertoires were generated with immunoSEQ multiplex PCR, while TCRdb's copy carries only in-frame clones and drops some. The repertoire holds around 37,000 clones, with approximately 74% as singletons. Subsequent to roughly 9 days of culture, CD4+ T cells were isolated. The sequencing here drew on CD4+ T cells from PBMCs cultured without peptide, taken before COVID-19 vaccination. These receptors were obtained from a human donor who received a COVID-19 vaccine.

The J gene is TRBJ1-4, the V gene TRBV7-9; possibly TRBD1 for D (6 bases). The CDR3 totals 17 residues. The germline V gene has CDR1 SEHNR and CDR2 FQNEAQ (reference sequence). Deletions cut 3 bases from V and 1 base from J, with 15 bases between. The CDR3 DNA reads TGTGCCAGCAGCTTGTCGGGGGCCTTCCTAACTAATGAAAAACTGTTTTTT. Its translation is CASSLSGAFLTNEKLFF.

The chain joins TRBV2 to TRBJ1-5; TRBD1 matches 7 bases. The germline V gene has CDR1 SNHLY and CDR2 FYNNEI. V trimming: 8 bases; J trimming: 15 bases; junction bases outside the gene matches: 13. The CDR3 loop spans 12 amino acids. CDR3 sequence: CASSSSGQIRHF. The CDR3 DNA reads as TGTGCCAGCTCGTCATCGGGACAGATAAGGCATTTT.

The genes are TRBV18 and TRBJ1-1, with D uncertain. The CDR3 has 12 amino acids. Deletions cut 2 bases from V and 6 bases from J, with 7 bases between. Per the germline V gene, CDR1 is KGHSH and CDR2 is LQKENI. The CDR3 protein is CASSPGGSEAFF. The CDR3 region has the DNA TGTGCCAGCTCACCAGGCGGGTCTGAAGCTTTCTTT.

The chain recombines TRBV12-3 or TRBV12-4 with TRBJ2-7, with D possibly being TRBD1 or TRBD2 (5 bases each). There are 13 residues in the CDR3. Trimming took 3 bases from V and 4 from J, leaving 10 bases between them. For the CDR3, the DNA is TGTGCCAGCAGTTTGGGGGAGTGGTACGAGCAGTACTTC. It specifies CASSLGEWYEQYF.

In the case of this clone: It is unclear where the CDR3 begins or ends on the DNA, so no DNA is shown, and the CDR3 is as TCRdb lists it. The chain employs TRBV7-9 and TRBJ1-1; TRBD1, the table's D call, was not compared with the DNA. Per the germline V gene, CDR1 is SEHNR and CDR2 is FQNEAQ (reference sequence). The CDR3 region is 16 residues in length, termini included. CDR3 protein: CAFRGRDTGTNTEAFF.

By sample share, this clone is medium-sized (0.01 to 0.1%). V and J are TRBV20-1 and TRBJ2-4, with TRBD1 matching over 8 bases. The CDR3 loop spans 11 amino acids. Germline V CDR1 and CDR2: DFQATT, SNEGSKA (reference sequence). The J segment lost 9 bases and the V segment lost 6 bases, leaving 4 bases of the junction unmatched. Here the CDR3 reads CSAGQEGIQYF. Here the CDR3 DNA reads TGCAGTGCGGGACAGGAGGGCATTCAGTACTTC.

The V call is TRBV27, the J call TRBJ1-1, with unresolved D. The germline V gene has CDR1 MNHEY and CDR2 SMNVEV (reference sequence). The CDR3 consists of 13 residues. CDR3 sequence reads: CSVGRGLNTEAFF. The CDR3 DNA reads as TGTTCAGTCGGGCGGGGTCTGAACACTGAAGCTTTCTTT.

CDR3 region: CASSPRGYEQYF. The CDR3 DNA follows: TGCGCCAGCAGCCCTCGGGGTTACGAGCAGTACTTC. This chain links TRBV5-1 with TRBJ2-7; a possible D gene is TRBD2 (5 bases). Trimming left V 4 bases short and J 4 bases short, with 9 bases between. The germline V gene has CDR1 SGHRS and CDR2 YFSETQ. The CDR3 extends over 12 amino acids.

The chain recombines TRBV15 with TRBJ1-6, with 8 bases lining up with TRBD1. CDR1 is LNHNV, CDR2 YYDKDF, per germline (reference sequence). V gave up 3 bases and J gave up 6 bases; unmatched junction bases: 4. This CDR3 is 15 amino acids long. CDR3 sequence reads: CATSSWTGSNSPLHF. CDR3 nucleotide sequence: TGTGCCACCAGCAGTTGGACAGGGTCTAATTCACCCCTCCACTTT.